Listed here are 20 T cell receptor beta chains from one sample, sequenced in a study of blood T cell repertoires in COVID-19. Libraries were prepared by immunoSEQ multiplex PCR; TCRdb keeps only in-frame clonotypes and omits some of them. Of about 180,000 clones listed, approximately 80% were seen once; the top ten hold approximately 15%. Specimen: PBMCs or T cells enriched from blood (not recorded which). The receptors here all came from a man aged 55 to 69 who had been exposed to COVID-19.

This clone was counted a single time. The chain links TRBV10-1 to TRBJ2-7; 10 bases are shared with TRBD2. CDR1 is WNHNN, CDR2 SYGVQD, per germline (reference sequence). V was pared by 6 bases and J by 6 bases, with 5 bases of the junction left unmatched. This CDR3 contains 13 residues. The CDR3 DNA sequence: TGCGCCAGCAGACCTAGCGGGAGTAGCGAGCAGTACTTC. Its protein product is CASRPSGSSEQYF.

This clone was seen a few times. The CDR3 DNA is TGTGCCAGCAGCCGTGACAGGGTCGACGAGCAGTACTTC. It encodes CASSRDRVDEQYF. The rearrangement joins TRBV6-5 to TRBJ2-7, with 7 bases identical to TRBD1. The CDR3 is 13 amino acids. Unmatched junction bases numbered 7, after V lost 6 bases and J lost 5 bases. Germline V gives CDR1 MNHEY, CDR2 SVGAGI.

The rearrangement uses TRBV9 and TRBJ1-3; 8 nucleotides line up with TRBD1. After removal of 0 bases from V and 4 bases from J, the junction contained 3 bases not matched to a gene. CDR1 SGDLS and CDR2 YYNGEE come from the germline V gene. This CDR3 has 15 amino acids. CDR3: CASSVGDRPGNTIYF. DNA for the CDR3: TGTGCCAGCAGCGTAGGGGACAGGCCCGGAAACACCATATATTTT. Based on the CDR3 plus reference TRBV9 and TRBJ1-3, the full variable domain is DSGVTQTPKHLITATGQRVTLRCSPRSGDLSVYWYQQSLDQGLQFLIQYYNGEERAKGNILERFSAQQFPDLHSELNLSSLELGDSALYFCASSVGDRPGNTIYFGEGSWLTVV.

The CDR3 DNA reads TGTGCCAGCAGTCCCGCTAGGCTAGCGGGAACTCTCTCCTACAATGAGCAGTTCTTC. This codes for CASSPARLAGTLSYNEQFF. The chain carries TRBV27 and TRBJ2-1; TRBD2 matches 9 bases. Looked up from germline, CDR1 is MNHEY and CDR2 is SMNVEV (reference sequence). Unmatched junction bases numbered 14, after V lost 5 bases and J lost 0 bases. The CDR3 spans 19 residues.

This rearrangement joins TRBV6-5 to TRBJ1-4, with unresolved D. CDR1 is MNHEY and CDR2 is SVGAGI in the germline V gene. The CDR3 length is 14 residues. Trimming stripped 0 bases from V and 8 bases from J, with 10 bases between. The CDR3 coding sequence is TGTGCCAGCAGTTACTCGCTACTAAACGAAAAACTGTTTTTT. This sequence encodes CASSYSLLNEKLFF.

The V call is TRBV30, the J call TRBJ2-7; 8 bases map to TRBD2. The CDR3 loop spans 15 amino acids. CDR1 is GTSNPN, CDR2 SVGIG, per germline (reference sequence). The V gene end was trimmed by 6 bases and the J gene end by 0 bases; junction bases not matched to a gene: 10. For the CDR3, the DNA is TGTGCCTGTACCCATAGCGGGATTTCCTCCTACGAGCAGTACTTC. The encoded protein is CACTHSGISSYEQYF. Full variable domain (outside the CDR3, taken from reference TRBV30 and TRBJ2-7): SQTIHQWPATLVQPVGSPLSLECTVEGTSNPNLYWYRQAAGRGLQLLFYSVGIGQISSEVPQNLSASRPQDRQFILSSKKLLLSDSGFYLCACTHSGISSYEQYFGPGTRLTVT.

This chain joins TRBV19 and TRBJ2-7, with 8 bases lining up with TRBD1. The germline V gene encodes CDR1 LNHDA and CDR2 SQIVND (reference sequence). With V trimmed by 5 bases and J by 3 bases, 9 bases remained unmatched. The CDR3 runs 15 residues. The CDR3 nucleotides read TGTGCCAGTAGTGCCGGATCACAGGGGGACTACGAGCAGTACTTC. This gives the protein CASSAGSQGDYEQYF. The full variable domain, in which reference TRBV19 and TRBJ2-7 provide the parts outside the CDR3, is DGGITQSPKYLFRKEGQNVTLSCEQNLNHDAMYWYRQDPGQGLRLIYYSQIVNDFQKGDIAEGYSVSREKKESFPLTVTSAQKNPTAFYLCASSAGSQGDYEQYFGPGTRLTVT.

In this sample, this clone turned up many times. The rearrangement links TRBV27 to TRBJ1-2; tentatively, D is TRBD1 (5 bases). The CDR3 spans 13 residues. The ends were cut back, 7 bases at V and 8 bases at J, with 17 bases in the middle. The germline V gene encodes CDR1 MNHEY and CDR2 SMNVEV (reference sequence). DNA for the CDR3: TGTGCCAGCACTGGGGCAGGGCGGCGAGGCTACACCTTC. Its protein product is CASTGAGRRGYTF.

This sequence joins TRBV10-3 and TRBJ2-7, with D maybe TRBD1 (7 bases). From germline, CDR1 is ENHRY and CDR2 SYGVKD. The CDR3 length is 12 residues. V was pared by 11 bases and J by 2 bases, with 13 bases between. CDR3 DNA: TGTGCCTCTCAGGGGGGCACCTACGAGCAGTACTTC. This codes for CASQGGTYEQYF.

This rearrangement joins TRBV10-3 to TRBJ2-5, with 11 bases that match TRBD2. The CDR3 is 16 amino acids. Germline values: CDR1 ENHRY, CDR2 SYGVKD. After removal of 4 bases from V and 2 bases from J, the junction contained 6 bases not matched to a gene. CDR3 residues: CAISVLAGGPQETQYF. CDR3 bases: TGTGCCATCAGTGTTCTAGCGGGAGGACCTCAAGAGACCCAGTACTTC.

The V call is TRBV5-1, the J call TRBJ2-2, with D possibly being TRBD1 (6 bases). This CDR3 has 18 amino acids. The V and J ends lost 3 bases and 1 base respectively, with 19 bases between them. Germline V CDR1 and CDR2: SGHRS, YFSETQ. The CDR3: CASSYEFSGTRNTGELFF. CDR3 nucleotides: TGCGCCAGCAGCTACGAATTTTCCGGGACAAGGAACACCGGGGAGCTGTTTTTT.

This clone occurred a few times. The rearrangement uses TRBV30 and TRBJ1-6, with D unclear. The V gene lost 2 bases and the J gene lost 6 bases, with 11 bases spanning the gap. Germline V gene sequence: CDR1 GTSNPN, CDR2 SVGIG (reference sequence). This CDR3 is 14 amino acids long. The CDR3 DNA follows: TGTGCCTGGAGTTCCGAGACATTTAATTCACCCCTCCACTTT. Residues: CAWSSETFNSPLHF.

The chain employs TRBV5-1 and TRBJ1-4; 11 bases fit TRBD1. The trim removed 0 bases at V and 5 bases at J, leaving 3 bases unmatched. This CDR3 is 16 amino acids long. Germline V gene lookup returns CDR1 SGHRS and CDR2 YFSETQ. The CDR3 coding sequence is TGCGCCAGCAGCTTGGCCGGGACAGGGGGGAATGAAAAACTGTTTTTT. It specifies CASSLAGTGGNEKLFF.

Details on this clone: The junction differs from germline at one of its ends, possibly a read error. The chain uses TRBV28 and TRBJ1-1; 8 bases line up with TRBD1. Per germline, CDR1 MDHEN and CDR2 SYDVKM. CDR3 length equals 15 residues. CDR3 coding DNA: TGTGCCAGCAGCGATAACAGGGGGGTGAAAACTGAAGCTTTCTTT. Its translation: CASSDNRGVKTEAFF.

The chain joins TRBV6-4 to TRBJ2-1, with 8 nucleotides matching TRBD2. With V trimmed by 0 bases and J by 5 bases, 6 bases remained unmatched. This CDR3 is built from 16 residues. CDR1 is MRHNA and CDR2 is SNTAGT in the germline V gene. The CDR3 region has the DNA TGTGCCAGCAGTGACTCGGCGACGGGAGGGCACAATGAGCAGTTCTTC. Translation gives CASSDSATGGHNEQFF.

V gene TRBV6-1 combines with J gene TRBJ1-2; D not resolved. The CDR3 extends over 14 amino acids. The V and J ends lost 0 bases and 4 bases respectively, with 9 bases between them. Germline lookup yields CDR1 MNHNS and CDR2 SASEGT. The CDR3 DNA is TGTGCCAGCAGTGAAGCTGGCAGGCTCTATGGCTACACCTTC. Translated, it gives CASSEAGRLYGYTF.

J is TRBJ2-5 and V is TRBV10-3, with 10 nucleotides matching TRBD2. This CDR3 spans 14 amino acids. Germline V gene sequence: CDR1 ENHRY, CDR2 SYGVKD. V lost 5 bases, J lost 5 bases, and 5 bases stayed unmatched. Written as DNA, the CDR3 is TGTGCCATCAGTCCTAGCGGGAGTGGGGAGACCCAGTACTTC. Protein sequence: CAISPSGSGETQYF.

This clone was observed a single time. V is TRBV30 and J is TRBJ1-4, with 7 bases fitting TRBD1. The CDR3 contains 14 residues. The V gene's germline CDR1 is GTSNPN and CDR2 SVGIG (reference sequence). The junction had 2 bases not matched to a gene; V was cut back by 1 base and J by 3 bases. The CDR3 region is CAWSAQGANEKLFF. The CDR3 coding sequence is TGTGCCTGGAGTGCTCAGGGGGCTAATGAAAAACTGTTTTTT.

This clone was seen a handful of times. The chain is built from TRBV19 and TRBJ2-7; TRBD1 matches 7 bases. CDR3 size: 12 residues. Trimming took 5 bases from V and 3 from J; bases not matched to a gene: 1. Germline V gene data show CDR1 as LNHDA and CDR2 as SQIVND (reference sequence). In DNA, the CDR3 is TGTGCCAGTAGTCAGGGGGTCTACGAGCAGTACTTC. This codes for CASSQGVYEQYF.

J is TRBJ1-1 and V is TRBV19; D is possibly TRBD1 (6 bases). CDR1 and CDR2 (germline): LNHDA, SQIVND (reference sequence). This CDR3 has 14 residues. V lost 6 bases and J lost 2, with 13 bases in between. CDR3 in DNA: TGTGCCAGTAGGGTGGACAGTCTTAACACTGAAGCTTTCTTT. It specifies CASRVDSLNTEAFF.